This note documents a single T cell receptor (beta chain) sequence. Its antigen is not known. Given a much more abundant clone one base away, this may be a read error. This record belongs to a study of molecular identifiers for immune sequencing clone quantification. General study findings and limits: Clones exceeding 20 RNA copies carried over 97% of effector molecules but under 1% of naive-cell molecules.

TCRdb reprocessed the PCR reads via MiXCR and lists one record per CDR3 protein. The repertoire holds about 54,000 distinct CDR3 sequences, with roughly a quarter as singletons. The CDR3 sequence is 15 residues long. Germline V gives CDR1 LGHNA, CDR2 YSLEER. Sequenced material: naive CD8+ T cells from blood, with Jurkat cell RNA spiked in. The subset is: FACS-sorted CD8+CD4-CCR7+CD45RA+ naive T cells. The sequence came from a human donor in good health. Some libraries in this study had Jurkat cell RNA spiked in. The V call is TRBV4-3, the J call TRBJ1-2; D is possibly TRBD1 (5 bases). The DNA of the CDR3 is TGCGCCCGCAGCCAAGAAGAGTCAGGGACCGTAGGCTACACCTTC. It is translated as CARSQEESGTVGYTF.